This TCR beta chain was retrieved from a study of cytomegalovirus exposure and HLA in healthy donors. This clone has just one count. Its antigen is unknown. Researchers ran the PCR with 60 Vbeta and 13 Jbeta primers. The protocol was immunoSEQ multiplex PCR, while the TCRdb copy is restricted to in-frame clones and leaves out a portion. The sample consists of roughly 120,000 clones, more than 60% of them appearing once. The CDR3 runs 14 residues. V gave up 6 bases and J gave up 3 bases; unmatched junction bases: 7. Germline-derived CDR1 and CDR2 are LNHDA and SQIVND (reference sequence). Regarding the study as a whole: Being indistinguishable, some V segments were excluded, TRBV6-2 and TRBV6-3 among them.

The chain links TRBV19 to TRBJ1-2; 7 bases map to TRBD1. Material: PBMCs. The TCR originated in a woman aged 40 to 55 in good health and CMV-seropositive. CDR3 sequence reads: CASSSDRRHYGYTF. The DNA of the CDR3 is TGTGCCAGTAGCTCGGACAGGCGGCACTATGGCTACACCTTC.